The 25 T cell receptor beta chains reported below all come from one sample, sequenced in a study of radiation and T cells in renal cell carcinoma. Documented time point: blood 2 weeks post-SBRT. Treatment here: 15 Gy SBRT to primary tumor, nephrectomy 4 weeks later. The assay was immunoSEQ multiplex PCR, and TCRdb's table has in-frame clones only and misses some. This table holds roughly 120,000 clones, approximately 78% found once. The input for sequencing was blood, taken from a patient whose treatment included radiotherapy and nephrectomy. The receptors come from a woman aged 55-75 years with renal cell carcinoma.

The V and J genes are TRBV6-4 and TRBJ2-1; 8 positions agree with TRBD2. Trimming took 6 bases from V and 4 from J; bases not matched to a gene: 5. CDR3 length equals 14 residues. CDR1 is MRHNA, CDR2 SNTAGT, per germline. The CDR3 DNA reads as TGTGCCAGCAGCGTTCGGGAGGGGTACAATGAGCAGTTCTTC. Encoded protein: CASSVREGYNEQFF.

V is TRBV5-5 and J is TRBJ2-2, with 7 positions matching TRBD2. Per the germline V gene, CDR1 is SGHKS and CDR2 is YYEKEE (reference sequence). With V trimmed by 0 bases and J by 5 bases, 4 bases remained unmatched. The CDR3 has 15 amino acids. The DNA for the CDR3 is TGTGCCAGCAGCTTGGAGACAGCGGGGACCGGGGAGCTGTTTTTT. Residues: CASSLETAGTGELFF.

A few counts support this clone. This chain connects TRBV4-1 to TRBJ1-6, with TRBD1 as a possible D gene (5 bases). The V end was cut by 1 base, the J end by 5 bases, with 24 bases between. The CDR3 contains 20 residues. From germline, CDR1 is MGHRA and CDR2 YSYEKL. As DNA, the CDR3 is TGCGCCAGCAGCCAAGTTAGGGATACGTTGGGACTATCTCATAATTCACCCCTCCACTTT. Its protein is CASSQVRDTLGLSHNSPLHF.

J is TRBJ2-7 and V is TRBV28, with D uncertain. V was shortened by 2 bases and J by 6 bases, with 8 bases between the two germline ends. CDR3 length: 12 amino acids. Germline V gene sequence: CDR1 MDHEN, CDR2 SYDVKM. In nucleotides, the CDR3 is TGTGCCAGCAGTTTAAGTGGTTCCGAGCAGTACTTC. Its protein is CASSLSGSEQYF.

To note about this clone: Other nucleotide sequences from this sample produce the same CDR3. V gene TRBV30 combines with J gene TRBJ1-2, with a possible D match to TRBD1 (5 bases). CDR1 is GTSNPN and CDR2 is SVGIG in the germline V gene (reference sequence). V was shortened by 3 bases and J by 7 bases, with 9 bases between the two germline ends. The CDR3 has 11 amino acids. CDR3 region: CAWSTGIGYTF. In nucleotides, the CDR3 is TGTGCCTGGAGCACAGGAATTGGCTACACCTTC.

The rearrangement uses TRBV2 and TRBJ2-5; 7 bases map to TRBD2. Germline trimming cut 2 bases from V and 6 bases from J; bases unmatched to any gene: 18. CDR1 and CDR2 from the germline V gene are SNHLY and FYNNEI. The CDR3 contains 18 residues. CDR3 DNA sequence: TGTGCCAGCAGTGAATCTTTAACGGGAGGACCAAACTTACAGACCCAGTACTTC. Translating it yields CASSESLTGGPNLQTQYF.

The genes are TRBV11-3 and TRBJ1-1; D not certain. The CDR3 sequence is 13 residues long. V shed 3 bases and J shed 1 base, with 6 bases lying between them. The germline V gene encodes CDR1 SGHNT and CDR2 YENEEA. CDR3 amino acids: CASSLSANTEAFF. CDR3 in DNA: TGTGCCAGCAGCTTGAGTGCGAACACTGAAGCTTTCTTT.

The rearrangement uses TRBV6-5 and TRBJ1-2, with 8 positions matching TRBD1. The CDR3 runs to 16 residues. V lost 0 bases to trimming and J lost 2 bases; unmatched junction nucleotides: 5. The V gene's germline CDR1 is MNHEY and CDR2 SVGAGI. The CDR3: CASSYSFRQGNYGYTF. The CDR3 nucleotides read TGTGCCAGCAGTTACTCCTTCCGACAGGGGAACTATGGCTACACCTTC.

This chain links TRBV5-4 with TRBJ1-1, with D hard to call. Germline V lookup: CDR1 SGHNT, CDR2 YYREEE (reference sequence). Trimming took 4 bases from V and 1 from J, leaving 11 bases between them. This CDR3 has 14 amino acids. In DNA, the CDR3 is TGTGCCAGCAGCCTGCAACAAACGAACACTGAAGCTTTCTTT. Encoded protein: CASSLQQTNTEAFF.

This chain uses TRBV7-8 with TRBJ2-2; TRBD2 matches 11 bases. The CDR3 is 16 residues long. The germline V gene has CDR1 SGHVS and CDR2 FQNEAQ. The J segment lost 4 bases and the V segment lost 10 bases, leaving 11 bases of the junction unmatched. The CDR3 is CATLNRLAGSTGELFF. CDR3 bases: TGTGCCACCCTAAACAGACTAGCGGGGAGCACCGGGGAGCTGTTTTTT. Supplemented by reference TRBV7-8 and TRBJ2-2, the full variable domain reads GAGVSQSPRYKVAKRGQDVALRCDPISGHVSLFWYQQALGQGPEFLTYFQNEAQLDKSGLPSDRFFAERPEGSVSTLKIQRTQQEDSAVYLCATLNRLAGSTGELFFGEGSRLTVL.

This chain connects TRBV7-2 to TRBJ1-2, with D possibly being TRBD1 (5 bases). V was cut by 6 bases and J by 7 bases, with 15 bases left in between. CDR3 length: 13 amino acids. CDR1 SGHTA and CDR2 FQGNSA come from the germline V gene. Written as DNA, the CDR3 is TGTGCCAGCAGTCAGCAGGGTGGTTTTGGCTACACCTTC. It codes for CASSQQGGFGYTF. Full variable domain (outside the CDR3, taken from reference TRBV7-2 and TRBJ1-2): GAGVSQSPSNKVTEKGKDVELRCDPISGHTALYWYRQSLGQGLEFLIYFQGNSAPDKSGLPSDRFSAERTGGSVSTLTIQRTQQEDSAVYLCASSQQGGFGYTFGSGTRLTVV.

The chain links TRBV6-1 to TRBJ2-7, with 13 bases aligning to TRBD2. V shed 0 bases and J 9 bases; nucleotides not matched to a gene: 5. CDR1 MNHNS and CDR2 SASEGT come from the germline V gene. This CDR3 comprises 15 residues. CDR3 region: CASSEAGTSGTGQYF. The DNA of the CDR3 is TGTGCCAGCAGTGAAGCCGGGACTAGCGGGACCGGGCAGTACTTC.

The CDR3 region has the DNA TGTGCCAGCAGCTTAGGGGGCCTGGGTAATGAAAAACTGTTTTTT. Amino acids: CASSLGGLGNEKLFF. The chain is built from TRBV7-2 and TRBJ1-4; weak D call: TRBD1 (5 bases). Trimming removed 1 base at V and 4 bases at J, with 10 bases between. Per the germline V gene, CDR1 is SGHTA and CDR2 is FQGNSA. The CDR3 has 15 amino acids. Full variable domain (missing parts from reference TRBV7-2 and TRBJ1-4): GAGVSQSPSNKVTEKGKDVELRCDPISGHTALYWYRQSLGQGLEFLIYFQGNSAPDKSGLPSDRFSAERTGGSVSTLTIQRTQQEDSAVYLCASSLGGLGNEKLFFGSGTQLSVL.

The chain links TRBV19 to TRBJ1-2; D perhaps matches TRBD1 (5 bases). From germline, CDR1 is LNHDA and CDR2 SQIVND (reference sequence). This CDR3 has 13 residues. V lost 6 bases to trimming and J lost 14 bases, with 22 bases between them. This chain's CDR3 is CASSLLGVDLYTF. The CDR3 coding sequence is TGTGCCAGTAGCCTTTTAGGGGTGGATCTTTATACCTTC.

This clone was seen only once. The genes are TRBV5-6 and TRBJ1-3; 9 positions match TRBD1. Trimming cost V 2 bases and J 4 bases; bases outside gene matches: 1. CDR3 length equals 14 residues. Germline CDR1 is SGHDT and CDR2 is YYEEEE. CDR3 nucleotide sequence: TGTGCCAGCAGCTTTGGGACAGGGGGAAACACCATATATTTT. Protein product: CASSFGTGGNTIYF.

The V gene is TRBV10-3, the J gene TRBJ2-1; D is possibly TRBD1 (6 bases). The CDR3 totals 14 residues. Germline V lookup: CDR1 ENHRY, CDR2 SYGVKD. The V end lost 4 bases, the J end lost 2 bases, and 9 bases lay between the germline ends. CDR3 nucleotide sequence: TGTGCCATCAGTGGTGAGGGGGCCTACAATGAGCAGTTCTTC. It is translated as CAISGEGAYNEQFF.

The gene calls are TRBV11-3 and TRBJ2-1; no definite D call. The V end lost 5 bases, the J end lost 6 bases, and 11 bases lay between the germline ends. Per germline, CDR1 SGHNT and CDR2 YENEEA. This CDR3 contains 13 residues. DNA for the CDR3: TGTGCCAGCAGCCCCGGACCAATCAATGAGCAGTTCTTC. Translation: CASSPGPINEQFF. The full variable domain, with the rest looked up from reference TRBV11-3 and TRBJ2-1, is EAGVVQSPRYKIIEKKQPVAFWCNPISGHNTLYWYLQNLGQGPELLIRYENEEAVDDSQLPKDRFSAERLKGVDSTLKIQPAELGDSAVYLCASSPGPINEQFFGPGTRLTVL.

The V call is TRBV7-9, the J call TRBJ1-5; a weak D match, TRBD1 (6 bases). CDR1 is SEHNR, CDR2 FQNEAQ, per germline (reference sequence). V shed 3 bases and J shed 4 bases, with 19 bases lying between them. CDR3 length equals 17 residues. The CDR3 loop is CASSLDAGAGANQPQHF. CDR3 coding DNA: TGTGCCAGCAGCTTGGATGCTGGTGCAGGGGCGAATCAGCCCCAGCATTTT.

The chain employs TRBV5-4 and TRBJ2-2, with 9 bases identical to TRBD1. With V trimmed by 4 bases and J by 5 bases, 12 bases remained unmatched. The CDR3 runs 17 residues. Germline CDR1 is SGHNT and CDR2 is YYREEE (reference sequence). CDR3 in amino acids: CASSPLMGQGDTGELFF. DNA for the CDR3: TGTGCCAGCAGCCCGCTGATGGGACAGGGAGATACCGGGGAGCTGTTTTTT.

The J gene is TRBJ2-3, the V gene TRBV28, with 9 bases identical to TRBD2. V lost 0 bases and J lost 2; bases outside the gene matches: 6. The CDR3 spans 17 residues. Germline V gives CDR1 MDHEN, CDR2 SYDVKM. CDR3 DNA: TGTGCCAGCAGTTTATGGTGGCGGGGGGGCTACACAGATACGCAGTATTTT. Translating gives CASSLWWRGGYTDTQYF.

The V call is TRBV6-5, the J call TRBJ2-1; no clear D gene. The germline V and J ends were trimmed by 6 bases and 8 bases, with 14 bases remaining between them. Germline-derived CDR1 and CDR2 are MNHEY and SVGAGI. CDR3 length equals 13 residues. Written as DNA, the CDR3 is TGTGCCAGCAGCCCCTCCCTCGGGTATGAGCAGTTCTTC. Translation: CASSPSLGYEQFF.

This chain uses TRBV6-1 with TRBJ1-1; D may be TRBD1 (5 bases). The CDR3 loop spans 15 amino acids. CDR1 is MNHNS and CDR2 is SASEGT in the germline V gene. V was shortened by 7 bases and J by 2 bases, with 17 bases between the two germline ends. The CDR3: CASNLLQGHNTEAFF. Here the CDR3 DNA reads TGTGCCAGCAACCTCCTGCAGGGCCACAACACTGAAGCTTTCTTT.

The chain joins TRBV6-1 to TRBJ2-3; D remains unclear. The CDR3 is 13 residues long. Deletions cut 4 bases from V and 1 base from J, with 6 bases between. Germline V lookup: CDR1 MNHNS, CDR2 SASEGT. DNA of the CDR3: TGTGCCAGCAGTGTGGTTCGCACAGATACGCAGTATTTT. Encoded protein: CASSVVRTDTQYF.

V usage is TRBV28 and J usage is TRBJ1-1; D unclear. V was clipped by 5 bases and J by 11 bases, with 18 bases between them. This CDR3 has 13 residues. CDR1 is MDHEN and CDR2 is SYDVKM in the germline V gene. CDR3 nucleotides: TGTGCCAGCAGTCCAGAGAGCGGGCGTAGGGCTTTCTTT. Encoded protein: CASSPESGRRAFF.

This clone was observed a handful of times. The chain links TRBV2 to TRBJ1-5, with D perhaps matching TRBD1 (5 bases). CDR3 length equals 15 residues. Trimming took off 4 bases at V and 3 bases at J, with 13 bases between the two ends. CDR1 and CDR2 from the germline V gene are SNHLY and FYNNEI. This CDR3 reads CASSVDSAVNQPQHF. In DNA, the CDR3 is TGTGCCAGCAGTGTCGACAGTGCGGTCAATCAGCCCCAGCATTTT.